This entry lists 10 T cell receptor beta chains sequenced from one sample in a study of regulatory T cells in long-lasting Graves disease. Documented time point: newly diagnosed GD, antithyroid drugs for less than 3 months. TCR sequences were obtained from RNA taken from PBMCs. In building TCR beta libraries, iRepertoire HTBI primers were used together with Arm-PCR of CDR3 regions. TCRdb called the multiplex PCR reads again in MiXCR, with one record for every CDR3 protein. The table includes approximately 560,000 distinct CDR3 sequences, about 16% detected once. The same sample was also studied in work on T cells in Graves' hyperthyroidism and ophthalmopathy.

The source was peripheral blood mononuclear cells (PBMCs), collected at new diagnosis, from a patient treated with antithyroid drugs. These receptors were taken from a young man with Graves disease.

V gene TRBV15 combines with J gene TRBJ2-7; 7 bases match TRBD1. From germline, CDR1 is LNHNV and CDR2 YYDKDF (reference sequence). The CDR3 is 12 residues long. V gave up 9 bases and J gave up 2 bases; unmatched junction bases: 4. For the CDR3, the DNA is TGTGCCACAGGGGACAGTACCTACGAGCAGTACTTC. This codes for CATGDSTYEQYF.

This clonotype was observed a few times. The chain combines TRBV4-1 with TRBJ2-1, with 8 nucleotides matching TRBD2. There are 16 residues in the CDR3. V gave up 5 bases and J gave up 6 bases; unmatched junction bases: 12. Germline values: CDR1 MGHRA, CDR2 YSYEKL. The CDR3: CASSSPGTSGTNEQFF. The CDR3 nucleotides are TGCGCCAGCAGCTCGCCCGGGACTAGTGGGACCAATGAGCAGTTCTTC.

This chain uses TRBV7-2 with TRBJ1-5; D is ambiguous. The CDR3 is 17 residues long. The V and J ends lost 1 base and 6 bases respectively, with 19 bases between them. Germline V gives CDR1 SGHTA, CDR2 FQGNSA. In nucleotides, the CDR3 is TGTGCCAGCAGCTTAGACCGGGTAGAGTGGTCTTCTCAGCCCCAGCATTTT. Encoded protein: CASSLDRVEWSSQPQHF.

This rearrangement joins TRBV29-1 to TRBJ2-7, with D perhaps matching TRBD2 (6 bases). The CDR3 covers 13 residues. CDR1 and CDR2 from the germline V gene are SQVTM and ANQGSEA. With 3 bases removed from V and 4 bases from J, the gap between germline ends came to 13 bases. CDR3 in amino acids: CSVDTGVAYEQYF. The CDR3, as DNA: TGCAGCGTTGATACGGGGGTTGCGTACGAGCAGTACTTC.

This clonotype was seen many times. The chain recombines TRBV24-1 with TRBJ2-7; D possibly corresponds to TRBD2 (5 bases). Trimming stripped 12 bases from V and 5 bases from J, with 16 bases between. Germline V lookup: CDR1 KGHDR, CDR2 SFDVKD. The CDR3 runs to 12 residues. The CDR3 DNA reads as TGTGCCTCCCCCGGGATCCCCGACGAGCAGTACTTC. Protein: CASPGIPDEQYF.

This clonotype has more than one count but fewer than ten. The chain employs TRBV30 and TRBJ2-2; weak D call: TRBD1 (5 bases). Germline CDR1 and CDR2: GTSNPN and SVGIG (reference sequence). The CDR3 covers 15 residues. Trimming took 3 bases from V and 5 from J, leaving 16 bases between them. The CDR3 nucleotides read TGTGCCTGGAGCCCCCAAGCAGGGATAACCGGGGAGCTGTTTTTT. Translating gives CAWSPQAGITGELFF.

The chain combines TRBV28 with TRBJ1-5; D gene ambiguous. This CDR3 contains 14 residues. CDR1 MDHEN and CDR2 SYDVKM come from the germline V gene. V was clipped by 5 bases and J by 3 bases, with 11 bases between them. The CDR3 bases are TGTGCCAGCAGTCCCATGGTTGCCAATCAGCCCCAGCATTTT. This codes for CASSPMVANQPQHF.

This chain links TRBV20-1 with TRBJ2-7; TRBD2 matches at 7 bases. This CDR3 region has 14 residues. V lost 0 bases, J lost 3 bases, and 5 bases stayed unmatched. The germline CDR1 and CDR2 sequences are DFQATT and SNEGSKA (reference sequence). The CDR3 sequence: CSARDPTSFYEQYF. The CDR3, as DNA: TGCAGTGCTAGAGATCCGACTAGCTTCTACGAGCAGTACTTC.

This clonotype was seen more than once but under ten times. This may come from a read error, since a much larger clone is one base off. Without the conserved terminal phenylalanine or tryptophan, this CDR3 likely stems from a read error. The CDR3, as DNA: TGTGCCAGCAGCTTACTTGCGGGAGGACGATACAATGAGCAGTTCTCC. Translation: CASSLLAGGRYNEQFS. The V gene is TRBV11-3, the J gene TRBJ2-1; 8 nucleotides match TRBD2. CDR1 and CDR2 from the germline V gene are SGHNT and YENEEA. V trimming: 2 bases; J trimming: 4 bases; junction bases outside the gene matches: 7. This CDR3 contains 16 residues.

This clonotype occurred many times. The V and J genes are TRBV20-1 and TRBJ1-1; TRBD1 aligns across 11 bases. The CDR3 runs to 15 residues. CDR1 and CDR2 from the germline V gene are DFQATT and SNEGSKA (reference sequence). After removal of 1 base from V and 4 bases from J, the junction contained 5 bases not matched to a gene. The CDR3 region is CSARGTGGAGTEAFF. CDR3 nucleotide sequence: TGCAGTGCTAGAGGGACAGGGGGCGCGGGCACTGAAGCTTTCTTT.